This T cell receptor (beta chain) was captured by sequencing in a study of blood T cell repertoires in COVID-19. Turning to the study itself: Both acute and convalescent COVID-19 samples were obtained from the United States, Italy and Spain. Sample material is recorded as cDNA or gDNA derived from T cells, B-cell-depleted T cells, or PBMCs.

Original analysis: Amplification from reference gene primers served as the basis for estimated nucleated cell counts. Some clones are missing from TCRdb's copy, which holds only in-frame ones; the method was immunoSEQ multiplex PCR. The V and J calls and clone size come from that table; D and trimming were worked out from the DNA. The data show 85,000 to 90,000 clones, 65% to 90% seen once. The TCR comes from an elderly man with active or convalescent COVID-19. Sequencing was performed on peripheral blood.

CDR3 coding DNA: TGTGCCAGTAGTGGACTAGCGGGATCTCAAGAGACCCAGTACTTC. This encodes CASSGLAGSQETQYF. This chain uses TRBV19 with TRBJ2-5; TRBD2 agrees at 12 bases. Trimming cost V 5 bases and J 2 bases; bases outside gene matches: 3. The CDR3 is made up of 15 amino acids. Germline V gives CDR1 LNHDA, CDR2 SQIVND (reference sequence). Combining the CDR3 with reference TRBV19 and TRBJ2-5 gives the whole variable domain DGGITQSPKYLFRKEGQNVTLSCEQNLNHDAMYWYRQDPGQGLRLIYYSQIVNDFQKGDIAEGYSVSREKKESFPLTVTSAQKNPTAFYLCASSGLAGSQETQYFGPGTRLLVL.